This T cell receptor (beta chain) stems from a study of CD8 T cells in ankylosing spondylitis. Study-wide points: Seemingly distinctive of ankylosing spondylitis blood was a TCR beta motif formed by eight highly homologous variants. In synovial fluid and blood from reactive arthritis, some motif variants were previously reported. The authors found the disease-linked clones to be CD8+ and relatively rare in peripheral blood.

A word on this clonotype: Its target is not known.

Quantitative molecular-barcoded 5'-RACE generated the TCR beta libraries. TCRdb reprocessed the 5' RACE reads with MiXCR, giving one entry per CDR3 protein. The data contain 100,000 to 150,000 distinct CDR3 sequences, about a sixth of them singletons. V was clipped by 3 bases and J by 0 bases, with 11 bases between them. The CDR3 covers 15 residues. Germline lookup yields CDR1 SNHLY and CDR2 FYNNEI. The sequenced material came from blood, either unsorted or a sorted T cell fraction (not recorded which). The sequence derives from a male donor with ankylosing spondylitis. J is TRBJ1-1 and V is TRBV2, with TRBD1 as a possible D gene (6 bases). CDR3 amino acids: CASSEGTRVNTEAFF. As DNA, the CDR3 is TGTGCCAGCAGTGAGGGGACACGGGTGAACACTGAAGCTTTCTTT.